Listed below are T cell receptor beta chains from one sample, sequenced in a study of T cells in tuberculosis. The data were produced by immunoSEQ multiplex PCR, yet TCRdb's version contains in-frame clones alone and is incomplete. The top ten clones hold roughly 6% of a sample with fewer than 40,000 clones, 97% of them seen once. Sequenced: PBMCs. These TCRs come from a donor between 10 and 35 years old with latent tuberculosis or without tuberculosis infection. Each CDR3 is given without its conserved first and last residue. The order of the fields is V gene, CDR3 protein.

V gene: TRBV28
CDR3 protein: ASSTGLAGVEQF

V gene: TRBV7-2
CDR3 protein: ASSSRGGQYTDTQY

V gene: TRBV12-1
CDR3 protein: ASSFACRGQVMAYEQY

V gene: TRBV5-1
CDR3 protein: ASSTGQGAFGTDTQY

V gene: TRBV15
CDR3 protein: ATRQGWGYGYT

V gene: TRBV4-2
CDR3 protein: ASSQDPRPGENTIY

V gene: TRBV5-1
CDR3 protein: ASSFPTTTYEQY

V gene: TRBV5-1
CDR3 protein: ASSGGASYNEQF

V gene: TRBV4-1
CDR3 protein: ASSLARQSLRGMNTEAF

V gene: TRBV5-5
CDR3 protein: ASSLGGQGNYGYT

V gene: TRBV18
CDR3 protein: ASSPAMGAKGNTIY

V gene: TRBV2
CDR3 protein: ASRPSGKDNTGELF

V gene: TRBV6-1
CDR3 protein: ASIERVIAKNIQY

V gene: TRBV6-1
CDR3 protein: ASRDRGKTDTQY

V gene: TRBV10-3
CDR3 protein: AISESRQGPGTEAF

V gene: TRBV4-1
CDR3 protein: ASSFRDRSTEKLF

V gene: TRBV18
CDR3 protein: ASSQVNGGEYEQY